These T cell receptor beta chains were read from a single sample in a study of T cells in Graves' hyperthyroidism and ophthalmopathy. TCRdb itself ran the multiplex PCR reads through MiXCR, one entry per CDR3 protein. Of 350,000 to 400,000 distinct CDR3 sequences in the sample, about 15% were seen once. The sequenced material came from blood. The source of these receptors is a woman in her 30s with Graves' hyperthyroidism. Both conserved end residues are part of each CDR3. A D gene is named only where the DNA matches it firmly. The size of a clone is reported for some rows only, either as once, few or many, or as a class for expanded clones.

j_gene,abundance,v_gene,d_gene,CDR3aa,CDR3nt
TRBJ1-4,-,TRBV24-1,-,CATSDGDGLRNEKLFF,TGTGCCACCAGTGATGGGGACGGGCTACGAAATGAAAAACTGTTTTTT
TRBJ2-6,-,TRBV20-1,-,CSAGGGLLSGANVLTF,TGCAGTGCTGGAGGAGGCCTTTTGTCTGGGGCCAACGTCCTGACTTTC
TRBJ1-6,many,TRBV2,-,CASIPRQDGNSPLHF,TGTGCCAGCATCCCTCGACAGGACGGGAATTCACCCCTCCACTTT
TRBJ1-2,many,TRBV6-1,TRBD1,CASSARDRDGYTF,TGTGCCAGCAGTGCACGGGACAGGGATGGCTACACCTTC
TRBJ1-1,many,TRBV12-3/TRBV12-4,-,CASSLDLWDTEAFF,TGTGCCAGCAGTTTAGATCTGTGGGACACTGAAGCTTTCTTT
TRBJ1-4,few,TRBV7-9,-,CASSLDAGAVSEKLFF,TGTGCCAGCAGCTTAGACGCGGGGGCCGTGTCTGAAAAACTGTTTTTT
TRBJ1-3,many,TRBV12-3/TRBV12-4,-,CASSAFAQGRNTIYF,TGTGCCAGCAGTGCGTTTGCCCAGGGCAGAAACACCATATATTTT
TRBJ1-5,many,TRBV2,-,CASSEAPQGRPQHF,TGTGCCAGCAGTGAAGCACCACAGGGTCGACCCCAGCATTTT
TRBJ1-1,many,TRBV28,-,CASSLGSLNTEAFF,TGCGCCAGCAGCTTGGGCAGTTTGAACACTGAAGCTTTCTTT
TRBJ1-2,few,TRBV15,TRBD1,CATSRYQGDGYTF,TGTGCCACCAGCCGGTACCAGGGGGATGGCTACACCTTC
TRBJ2-1,many,TRBV28,TRBD2,CASRNSGVNEQFF,TGTGCCAGCCGGAATAGCGGGGTAAATGAGCAGTTCTTC
TRBJ2-1,-,TRBV7-9,TRBD1,CASSLDRIVTGYYNEQFF,TGTGCCAGCAGCTTGGATAGGATAGTGACAGGGTATTACAATGAGCAGTTCTTC
TRBJ2-7,-,TRBV7-8,-,CASSPWGGQYF,TGTGCCAGCAGCCCCTGGGGCGGGCAGTACTTC
TRBJ2-3,many,TRBV24-1,TRBD2,CATSVRTSGTQYF,TGTGCCACCAGTGTCCGGACTAGCGGTACGCAGTATTTT
TRBJ1-5,many,TRBV24-1,TRBD1,CATSESTGGANQPQHF,TGTGCCACCAGTGAGTCGACAGGGGGCGCGAATCAGCCCCAGCATTTT
TRBJ2-7,-,TRBV20-1,-,CSARDEGREQYF,TGCAGTGCTAGAGACGAGGGAAGGGAGCAGTACTTC
TRBJ2-4,few,TRBV13,-,CASSFTLAKNIQYF,TGTGCCAGCAGCTTTACGCTAGCCAAAAACATTCAGTACTTC
TRBJ2-7,few,TRBV12-3/TRBV12-4,TRBD1,CASSLSDRSYEQYF,TGTGCCAGCAGTTTATCGGACAGGTCCTACGAGCAGTACTTC
TRBJ2-7,many,TRBV10-3,TRBD2,CAISESREGEQYF,TGTGCCATCAGTGAGTCAAGGGAGGGCGAGCAGTACTTC